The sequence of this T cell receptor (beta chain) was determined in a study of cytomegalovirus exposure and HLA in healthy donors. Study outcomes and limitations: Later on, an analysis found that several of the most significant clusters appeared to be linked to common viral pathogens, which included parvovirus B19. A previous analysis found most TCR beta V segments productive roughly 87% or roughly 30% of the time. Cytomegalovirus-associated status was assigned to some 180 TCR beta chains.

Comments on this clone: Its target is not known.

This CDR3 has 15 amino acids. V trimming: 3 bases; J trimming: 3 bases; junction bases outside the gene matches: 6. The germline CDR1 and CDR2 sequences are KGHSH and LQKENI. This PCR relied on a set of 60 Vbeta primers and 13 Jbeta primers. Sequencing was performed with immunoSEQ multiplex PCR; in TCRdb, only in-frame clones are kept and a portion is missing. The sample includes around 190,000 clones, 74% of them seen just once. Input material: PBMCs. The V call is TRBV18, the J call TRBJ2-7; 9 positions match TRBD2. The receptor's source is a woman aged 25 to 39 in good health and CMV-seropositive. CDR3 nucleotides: TGTGCCAGCTCACCCCCGGGCGGGAGGGTCTACGAGCAGTACTTC. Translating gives CASSPPGGRVYEQYF. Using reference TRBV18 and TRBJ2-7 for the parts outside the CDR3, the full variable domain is NAGVMQNPRHLVRRRGQEARLRCSPMKGHSHVYWYRQLPEEGLKFMVYLQKENIIDESGMPKERFSAEFPKEGPSILRIQQVVRGDSAAYFCASSPPGGRVYEQYFGPGTRLTVT.